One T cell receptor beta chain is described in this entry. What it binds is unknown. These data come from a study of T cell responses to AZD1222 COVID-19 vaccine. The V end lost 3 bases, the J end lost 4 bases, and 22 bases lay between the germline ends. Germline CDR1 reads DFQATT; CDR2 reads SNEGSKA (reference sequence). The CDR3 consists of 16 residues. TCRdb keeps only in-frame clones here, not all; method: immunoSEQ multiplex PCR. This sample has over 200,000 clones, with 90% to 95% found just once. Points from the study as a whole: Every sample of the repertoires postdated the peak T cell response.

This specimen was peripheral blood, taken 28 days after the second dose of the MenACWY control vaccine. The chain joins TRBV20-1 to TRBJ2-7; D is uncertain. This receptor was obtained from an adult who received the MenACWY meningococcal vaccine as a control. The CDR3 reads CSASDGRTETLYEQYF. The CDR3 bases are TGCAGTGCTAGTGATGGCCGAACGGAGACACTATACGAGCAGTACTTC.